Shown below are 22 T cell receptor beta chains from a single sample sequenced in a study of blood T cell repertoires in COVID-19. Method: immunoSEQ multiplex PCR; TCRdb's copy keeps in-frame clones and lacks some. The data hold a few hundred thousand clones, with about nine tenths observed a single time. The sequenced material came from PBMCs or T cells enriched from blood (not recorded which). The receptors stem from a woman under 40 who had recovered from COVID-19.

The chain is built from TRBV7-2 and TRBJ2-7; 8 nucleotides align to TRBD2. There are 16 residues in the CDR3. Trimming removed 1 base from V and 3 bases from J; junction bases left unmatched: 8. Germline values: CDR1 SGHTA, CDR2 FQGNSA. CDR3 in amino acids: CASSLEVVSGVYEQYF. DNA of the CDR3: TGTGCCAGCAGCTTAGAAGTGGTTAGCGGGGTCTACGAGCAGTACTTC.

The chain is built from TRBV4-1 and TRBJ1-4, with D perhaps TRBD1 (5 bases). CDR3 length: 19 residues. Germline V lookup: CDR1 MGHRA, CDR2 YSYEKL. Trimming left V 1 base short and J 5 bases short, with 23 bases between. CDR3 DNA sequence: TGCGCCAGCAGCCAAGGGAGGGTGCAGGGACCCGACGGAAATGAAAAACTGTTTTTT. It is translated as CASSQGRVQGPDGNEKLFF.

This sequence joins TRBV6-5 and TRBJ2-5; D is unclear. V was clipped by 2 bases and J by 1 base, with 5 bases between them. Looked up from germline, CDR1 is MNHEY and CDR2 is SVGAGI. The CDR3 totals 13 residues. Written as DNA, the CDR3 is TGTGCCAGCAGTTACCGCGGCCAAGAGACCCAGTACTTC. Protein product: CASSYRGQETQYF.

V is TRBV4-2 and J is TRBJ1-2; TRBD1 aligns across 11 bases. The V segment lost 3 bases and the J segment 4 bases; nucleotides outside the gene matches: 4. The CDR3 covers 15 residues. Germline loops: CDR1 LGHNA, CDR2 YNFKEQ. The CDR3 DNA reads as TGTGCCAGCAGCCAGCGAGGACAGGGGGCCTATGGCTACACCTTC. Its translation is CASSQRGQGAYGYTF.

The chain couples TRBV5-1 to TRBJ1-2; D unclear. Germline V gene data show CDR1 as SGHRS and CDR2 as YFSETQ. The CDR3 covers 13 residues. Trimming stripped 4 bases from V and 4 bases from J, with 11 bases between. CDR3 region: CASSGDNLYGYTF. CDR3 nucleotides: TGCGCCAGCAGCGGTGACAACCTCTATGGCTACACCTTC.

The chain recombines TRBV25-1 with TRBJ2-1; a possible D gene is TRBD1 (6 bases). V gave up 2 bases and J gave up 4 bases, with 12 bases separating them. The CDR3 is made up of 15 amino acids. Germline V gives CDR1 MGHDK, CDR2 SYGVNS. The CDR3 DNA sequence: TGTGCCAGCAGTGAACCGCTCACAGGGTACAATGAGCAGTTCTTC. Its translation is CASSEPLTGYNEQFF.

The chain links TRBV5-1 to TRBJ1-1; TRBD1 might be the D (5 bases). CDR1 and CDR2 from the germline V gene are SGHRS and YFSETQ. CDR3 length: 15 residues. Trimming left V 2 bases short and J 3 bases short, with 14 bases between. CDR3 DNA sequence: TGCGCCAGCAGCTTTCAGCCAGGGATGGACACTGAAGCTTTCTTT. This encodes CASSFQPGMDTEAFF.

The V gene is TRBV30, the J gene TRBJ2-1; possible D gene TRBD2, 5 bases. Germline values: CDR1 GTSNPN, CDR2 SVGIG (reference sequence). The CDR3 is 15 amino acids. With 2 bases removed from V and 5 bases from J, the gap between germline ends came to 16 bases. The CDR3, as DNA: TGTGCCTGGAGTCCTACTAGGTGGGTCGACAATGAGCAGTTCTTC. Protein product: CAWSPTRWVDNEQFF.

The CDR3 nucleotides are TGTGCCAGCTCTCGCGCTAGCGGCGGGCAAGAACGGACCTACGAGCAGTACTTC. Translating gives CASSRASGGQERTYEQYF. The chain is built from TRBV18 and TRBJ2-7; TRBD2 matches at 7 bases. Per the germline V gene, CDR1 is KGHSH and CDR2 is LQKENI. The V gene end was trimmed by 6 bases and the J gene end by 2 bases; junction bases not matched to a gene: 19. The CDR3 covers 18 residues.

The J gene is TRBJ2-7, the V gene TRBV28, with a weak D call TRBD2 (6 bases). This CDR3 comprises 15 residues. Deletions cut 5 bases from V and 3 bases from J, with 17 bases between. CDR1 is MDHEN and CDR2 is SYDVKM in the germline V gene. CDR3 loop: CASSPRLEGIYEQYF. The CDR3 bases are TGTGCCAGCAGTCCAAGACTAGAAGGGATCTACGAGCAGTACTTC.

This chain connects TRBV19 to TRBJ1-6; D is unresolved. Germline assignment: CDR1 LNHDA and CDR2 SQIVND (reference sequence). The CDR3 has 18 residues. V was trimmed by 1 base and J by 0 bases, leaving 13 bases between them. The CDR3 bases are TGTGCCAGTAGTATAGCCTTGCGTGGGAGCTCCTATAATTCACCCCTCCACTTT. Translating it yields CASSIALRGSSYNSPLHF.

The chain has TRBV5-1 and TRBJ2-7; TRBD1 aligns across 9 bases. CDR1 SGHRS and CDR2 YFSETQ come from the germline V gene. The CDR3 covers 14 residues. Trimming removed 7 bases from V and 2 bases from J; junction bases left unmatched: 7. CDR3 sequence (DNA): TGCGCCAGCGCCCCGGGACAGGGCACCTACGAGCAGTACTTC. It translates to CASAPGQGTYEQYF.

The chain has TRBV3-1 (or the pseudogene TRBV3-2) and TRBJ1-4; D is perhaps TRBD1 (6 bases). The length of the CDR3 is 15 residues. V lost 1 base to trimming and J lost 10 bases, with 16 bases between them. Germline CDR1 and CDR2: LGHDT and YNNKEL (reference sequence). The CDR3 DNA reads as TGTGCCAGCAGCCAAGTTGTACAGGGCAAGGGAAAACTGTTTTTT. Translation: CASSQVVQGKGKLFF.

The CDR3 region is CASSLTSGGNYEQYF. The CDR3 DNA is TGTGCCAGCAGCTTAACGAGCGGCGGGAACTACGAGCAGTACTTC. The chain combines TRBV7-3 with TRBJ2-7; maybe TRBD2 (6 bases). Trimming pared 0 bases from V and 3 bases from J, leaving 12 bases between. This CDR3 has 15 residues. CDR1 SGHTA and CDR2 FQGTGA come from the germline V gene.

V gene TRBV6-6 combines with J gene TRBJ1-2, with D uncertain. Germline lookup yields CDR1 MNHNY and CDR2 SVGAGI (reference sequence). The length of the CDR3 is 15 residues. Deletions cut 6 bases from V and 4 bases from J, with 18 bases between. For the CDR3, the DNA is TGTGCCAGCAGACCTACCGCATCGGTCGGCTATGGCTACACCTTC. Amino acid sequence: CASRPTASVGYGYTF.

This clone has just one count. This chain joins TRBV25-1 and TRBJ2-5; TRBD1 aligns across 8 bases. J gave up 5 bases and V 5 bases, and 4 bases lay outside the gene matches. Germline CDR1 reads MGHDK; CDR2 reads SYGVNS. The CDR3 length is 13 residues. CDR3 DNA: TGTGCCAGCAGTCCAGGGGGCCGGGAGACCCAGTACTTC. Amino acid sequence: CASSPGGRETQYF.

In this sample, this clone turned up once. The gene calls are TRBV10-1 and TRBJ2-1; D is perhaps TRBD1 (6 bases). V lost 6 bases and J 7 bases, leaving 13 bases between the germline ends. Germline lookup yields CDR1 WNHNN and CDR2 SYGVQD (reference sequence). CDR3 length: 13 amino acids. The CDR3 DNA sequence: TGCGCCAGCAGCACGCACAGGGTAAATGAGCAGTTCTTC. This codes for CASSTHRVNEQFF.

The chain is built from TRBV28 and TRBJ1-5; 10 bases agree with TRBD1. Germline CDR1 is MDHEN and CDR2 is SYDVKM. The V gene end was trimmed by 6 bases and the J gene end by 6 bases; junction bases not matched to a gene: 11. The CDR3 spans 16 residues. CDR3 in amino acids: CASSNLGGTGVQPQHF. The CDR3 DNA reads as TGTGCCAGCAGCAACCTAGGAGGGACAGGGGTTCAGCCCCAGCATTTT.

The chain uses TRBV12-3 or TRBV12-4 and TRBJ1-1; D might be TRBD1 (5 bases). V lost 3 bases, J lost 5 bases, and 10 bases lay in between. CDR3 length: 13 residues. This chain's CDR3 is CASSFRDGTEAFF. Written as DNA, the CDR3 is TGTGCCAGCAGTTTCAGGGATGGGACTGAAGCTTTCTTT.

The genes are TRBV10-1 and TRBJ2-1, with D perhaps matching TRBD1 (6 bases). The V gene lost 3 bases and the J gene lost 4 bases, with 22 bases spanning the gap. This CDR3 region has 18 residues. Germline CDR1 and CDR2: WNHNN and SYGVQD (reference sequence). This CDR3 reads CASSETDRPPTLYNEQFF. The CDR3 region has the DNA TGCGCCAGCAGTGAAACTGACAGGCCACCAACCTTATACAATGAGCAGTTCTTC.

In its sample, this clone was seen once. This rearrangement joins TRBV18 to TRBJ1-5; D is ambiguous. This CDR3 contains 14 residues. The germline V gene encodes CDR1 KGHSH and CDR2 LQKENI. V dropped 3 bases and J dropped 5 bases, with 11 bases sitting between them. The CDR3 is CASSPQSHYQPQHF. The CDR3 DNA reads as TGTGCCAGCTCACCCCAATCCCATTATCAGCCCCAGCATTTT.

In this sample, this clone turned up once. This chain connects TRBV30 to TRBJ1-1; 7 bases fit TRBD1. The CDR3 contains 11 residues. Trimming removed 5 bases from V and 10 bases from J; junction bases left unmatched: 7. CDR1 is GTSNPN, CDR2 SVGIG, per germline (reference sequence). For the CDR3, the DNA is TGTGCCTGGGCGGGACAGATGGGAGCTTTCTTT. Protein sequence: CAWAGQMGAFF.